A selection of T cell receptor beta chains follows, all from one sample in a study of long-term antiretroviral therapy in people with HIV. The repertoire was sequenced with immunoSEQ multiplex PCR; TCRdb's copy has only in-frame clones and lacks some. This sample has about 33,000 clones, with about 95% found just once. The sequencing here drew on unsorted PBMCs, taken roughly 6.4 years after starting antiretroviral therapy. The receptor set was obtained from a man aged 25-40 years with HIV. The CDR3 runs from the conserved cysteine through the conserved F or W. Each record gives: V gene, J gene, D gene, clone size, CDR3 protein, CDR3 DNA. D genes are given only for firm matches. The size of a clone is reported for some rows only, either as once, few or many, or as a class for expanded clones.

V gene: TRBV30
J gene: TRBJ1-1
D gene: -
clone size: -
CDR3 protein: CAWRPNPILNTEAFF
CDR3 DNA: TGTGCCTGGAGACCTAACCCCATACTGAACACTGAAGCTTTCTTT

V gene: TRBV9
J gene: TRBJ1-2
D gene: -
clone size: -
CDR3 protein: CASSVAGADYGYTF
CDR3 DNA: TGTGCCAGCAGCGTAGCCGGGGCTGACTATGGCTACACCTTC

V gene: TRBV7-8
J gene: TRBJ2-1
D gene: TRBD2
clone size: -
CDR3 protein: CASSQTLAGVVDEQFF
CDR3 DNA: TGTGCCAGCAGCCAAACGCTAGCGGGAGTGGTCGATGAGCAGTTCTTC

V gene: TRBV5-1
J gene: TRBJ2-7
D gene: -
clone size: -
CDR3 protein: CASSLTATYEQYF
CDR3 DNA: TGCGCCAGCAGCTTAACAGCGACCTACGAGCAGTACTTC

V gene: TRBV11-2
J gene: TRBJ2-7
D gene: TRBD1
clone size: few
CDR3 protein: CASSRGQVYEQYF
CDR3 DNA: TGTGCCAGCAGCCGTGGACAGGTCTACGAGCAGTACTTC

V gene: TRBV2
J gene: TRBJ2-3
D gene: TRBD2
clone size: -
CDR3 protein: CASSDGDRLAGGKDTQYF
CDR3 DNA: TGTGCCAGCAGTGACGGGGACAGACTAGCGGGGGGGAAGGATACGCAGTATTTT

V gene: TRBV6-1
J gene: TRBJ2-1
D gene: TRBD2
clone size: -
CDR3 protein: CASSVRGTSGGRSSYNEQFF
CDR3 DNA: TGTGCCAGCAGTGTCCGGGGGACTAGCGGGGGGCGTAGCTCCTACAATGAGCAGTTCTTC

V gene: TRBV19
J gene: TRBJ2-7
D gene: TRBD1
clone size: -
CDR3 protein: CASSILTGQGAYEQYF
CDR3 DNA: TGTGCCAGTAGTATTCTAACGGGACAGGGGGCCTACGAGCAGTACTTC

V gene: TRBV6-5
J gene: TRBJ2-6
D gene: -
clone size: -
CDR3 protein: CASSYGAEAGANVLTF
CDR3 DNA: TGTGCCAGCAGTTACGGGGCAGAGGCTGGGGCCAACGTCCTGACTTTC

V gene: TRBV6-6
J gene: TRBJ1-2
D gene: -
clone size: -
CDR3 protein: CASSFWGGGYTF
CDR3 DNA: TGTGCCAGCAGTTTTTGGGGGGGCGGCTACACCTTC

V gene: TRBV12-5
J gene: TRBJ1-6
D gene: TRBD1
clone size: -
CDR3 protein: CATLPPGGEKENSPLHF
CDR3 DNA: TGTGCTACCTTACCCCCAGGGGGCGAAAAGGAGAATTCACCCCTCCACTTT

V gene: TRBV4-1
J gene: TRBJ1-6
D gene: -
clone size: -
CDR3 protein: CASSPRLINSPLHF
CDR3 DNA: TGCGCCAGCAGTCCAAGACTGATAAATTCACCCCTCCACTTT

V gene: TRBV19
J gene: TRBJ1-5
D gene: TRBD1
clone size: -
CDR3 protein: CASNKGWRTGATRNQPQHF
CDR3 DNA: TGTGCCAGTAATAAAGGATGGAGGACAGGGGCCACCCGAAATCAGCCCCAGCATTTT

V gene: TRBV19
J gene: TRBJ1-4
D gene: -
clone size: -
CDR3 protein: CASSKGRRAEKLFF
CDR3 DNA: TGTGCCAGTAGTAAAGGGAGACGCGCGGAAAAACTGTTTTTT

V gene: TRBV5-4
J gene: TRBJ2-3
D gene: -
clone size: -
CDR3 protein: CASSLYARTGTDTQYF
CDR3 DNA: TGTGCCAGCAGCTTGTATGCACGGACGGGCACAGATACGCAGTATTTT

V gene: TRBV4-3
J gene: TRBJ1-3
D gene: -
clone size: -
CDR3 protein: CASSQDVGRGNGNTIYF
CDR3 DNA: TGCGCCAGCAGCCAAGACGTCGGGAGGGGAAATGGAAACACCATATATTTT

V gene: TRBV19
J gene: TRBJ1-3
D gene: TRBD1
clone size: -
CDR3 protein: CASGAGTVRNRNTIYF
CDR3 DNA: TGTGCCAGTGGTGCAGGGACAGTGCGAAATCGAAACACCATATATTTT

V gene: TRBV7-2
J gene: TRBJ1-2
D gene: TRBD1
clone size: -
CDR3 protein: CASSTGTVYGYTF
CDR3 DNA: TGTGCCAGCAGTACCGGGACAGTCTATGGCTACACCTTC

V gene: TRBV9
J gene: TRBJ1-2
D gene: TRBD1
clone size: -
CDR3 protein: CASSPRDRGGDYGYTF
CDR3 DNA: TGTGCCAGCAGCCCCCGGGACAGGGGGGGAGACTATGGCTACACCTTC

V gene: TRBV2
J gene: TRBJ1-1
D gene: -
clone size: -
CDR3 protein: CASSIQDPEAFF
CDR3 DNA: TGTGCCAGCAGTATACAGGATCCTGAAGCTTTCTTT

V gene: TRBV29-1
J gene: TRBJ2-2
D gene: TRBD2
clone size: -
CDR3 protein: CSGRLAGANTGELFF
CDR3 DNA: TGCAGCGGACGACTAGCGGGGGCGAACACCGGGGAGCTGTTTTTT

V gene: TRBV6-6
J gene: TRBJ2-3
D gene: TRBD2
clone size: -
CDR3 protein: CASRPAGGLKDTQYF
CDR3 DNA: TGTGCCAGCAGGCCAGCGGGGGGGCTGAAAGATACGCAGTATTTT

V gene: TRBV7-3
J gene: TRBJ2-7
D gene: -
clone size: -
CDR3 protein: CASSLVRGHEQYF
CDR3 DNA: TGTGCCAGCAGCTTGGTTAGGGGACACGAGCAGTACTTC

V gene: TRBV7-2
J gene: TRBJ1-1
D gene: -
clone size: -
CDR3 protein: CASSPYEGFTEAFF
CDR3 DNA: TGTGCCAGCAGCCCATACGAGGGGTTCACTGAAGCTTTCTTT

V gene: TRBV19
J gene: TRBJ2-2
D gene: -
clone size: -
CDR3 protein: CASTADGRNTGELFF
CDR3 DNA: TGTGCCAGTACCGCTGACGGAAGGAACACCGGGGAGCTGTTTTTT

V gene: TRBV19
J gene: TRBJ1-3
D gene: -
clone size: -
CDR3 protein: CASSTGVGNTIYF
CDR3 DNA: TGTGCCAGTAGTACAGGGGTTGGAAACACCATATATTTT

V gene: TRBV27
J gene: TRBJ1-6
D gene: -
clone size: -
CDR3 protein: CASSLVPGNNSPLHF
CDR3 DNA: TGTGCCAGCAGTTTAGTTCCAGGCAACAATTCACCCCTCCACTTT

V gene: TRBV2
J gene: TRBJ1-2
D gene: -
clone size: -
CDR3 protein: CAISEEEGYGYTF
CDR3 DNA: TGTGCCATCAGTGAGGAGGAAGGTTACGGCTACACCTTC

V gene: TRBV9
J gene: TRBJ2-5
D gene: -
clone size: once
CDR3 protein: CASSLSWGSGETQYF
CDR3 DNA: TGTGCCAGCAGCCTCAGCTGGGGGAGTGGAGAGACCCAGTACTTC

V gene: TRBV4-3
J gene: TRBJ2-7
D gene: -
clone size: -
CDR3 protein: CASSQDLRALSEQYF
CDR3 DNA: TGCGCCAGCAGCCAAGATCTGCGGGCACTCTCCGAGCAGTACTTC

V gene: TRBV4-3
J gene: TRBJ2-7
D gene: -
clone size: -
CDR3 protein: CASSQDYGIREQYF
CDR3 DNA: TGCGCCAGCAGCCAAGACTACGGCATAAGGGAGCAGTACTTC

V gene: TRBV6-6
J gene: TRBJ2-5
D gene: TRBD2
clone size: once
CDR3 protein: CASSLTSGTETQYF
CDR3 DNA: TGTGCCAGCAGTCTGACTAGCGGGACAGAGACCCAGTACTTC

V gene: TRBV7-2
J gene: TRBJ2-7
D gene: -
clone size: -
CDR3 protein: CASSSEGGPTSYEQYF
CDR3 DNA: TGTGCCAGCAGCTCAGAGGGGGGGCCCACCTCCTACGAGCAGTACTTC

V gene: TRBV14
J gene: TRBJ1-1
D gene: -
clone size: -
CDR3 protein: CASSLGGPEAFF
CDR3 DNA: TGTGCCAGCAGCCTGGGGGGTCCTGAAGCTTTCTTT

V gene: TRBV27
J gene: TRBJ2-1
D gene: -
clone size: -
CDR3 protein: CASSAYWEMGPVGNEQFF
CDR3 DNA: TGTGCCAGCAGTGCGTACTGGGAAATGGGGCCTGTGGGTAATGAGCAGTTCTTC

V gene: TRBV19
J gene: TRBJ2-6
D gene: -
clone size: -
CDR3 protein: CASSIVPGANVLTF
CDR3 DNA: TGTGCCAGTAGTATAGTGCCTGGGGCCAACGTCCTGACTTTC

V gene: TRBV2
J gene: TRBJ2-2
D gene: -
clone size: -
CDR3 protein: CASSFTGEAAGELFF
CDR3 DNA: TGTGCCAGCAGCTTTACAGGGGAGGCGGCCGGGGAGCTGTTTTTT

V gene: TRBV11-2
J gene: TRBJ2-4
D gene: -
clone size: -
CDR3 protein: CASSFGIRGRLEGKNIQYF
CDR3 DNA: TGTGCCAGCAGTTTCGGTATTCGGGGGCGATTAGAAGGCAAAAACATTCAGTACTTC

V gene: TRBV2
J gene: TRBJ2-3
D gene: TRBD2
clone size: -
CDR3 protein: CASRRIGGTTFTDTQYF
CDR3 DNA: TGTGCCAGCAGACGCATCGGGGGGACGACCTTTACAGATACGCAGTATTTT

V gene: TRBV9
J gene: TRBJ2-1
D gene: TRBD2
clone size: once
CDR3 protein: CASSVGSGGLYNEQFF
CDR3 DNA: TGTGCCAGCAGCGTAGGTAGCGGGGGGTTATACAATGAGCAGTTCTTC

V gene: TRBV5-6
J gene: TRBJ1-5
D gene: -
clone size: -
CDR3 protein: CASGRLGPQNQPQHF
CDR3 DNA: TGTGCCAGTGGGCGGTTGGGGCCGCAGAATCAGCCCCAGCATTTT

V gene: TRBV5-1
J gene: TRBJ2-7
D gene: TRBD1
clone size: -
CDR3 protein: CASSPDRNGEQYF
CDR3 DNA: TGCGCCAGCAGCCCGGACAGGAATGGCGAGCAGTACTTC

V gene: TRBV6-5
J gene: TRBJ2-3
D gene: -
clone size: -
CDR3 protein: CASSYSRSGSTDTQYF
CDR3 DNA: TGTGCCAGCAGTTACTCGAGGAGCGGGAGCACAGATACGCAGTATTTT

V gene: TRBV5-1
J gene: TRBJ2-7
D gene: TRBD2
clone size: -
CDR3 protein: CASSLARGEPYEQYF
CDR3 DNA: TGCGCCAGCAGCTTGGCCCGGGGGGAGCCCTACGAGCAGTACTTC

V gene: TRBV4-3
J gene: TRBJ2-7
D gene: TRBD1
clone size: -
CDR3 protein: CASSQDPTGIYEQYF
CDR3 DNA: TGCGCCAGCAGCCAAGACCCGACAGGGATCTACGAGCAGTACTTC

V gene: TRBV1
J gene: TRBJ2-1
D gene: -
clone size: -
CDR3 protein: CTSSQLAGGLNEQFF
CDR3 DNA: TGCACCAGCAGCCAGTTAGCGGGGGGCCTCAATGAGCAGTTCTTC

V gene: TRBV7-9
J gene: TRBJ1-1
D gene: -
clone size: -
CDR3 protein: CASSFDSTEAFF
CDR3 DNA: TGTGCCAGCAGCTTTGACAGCACTGAAGCTTTCTTT

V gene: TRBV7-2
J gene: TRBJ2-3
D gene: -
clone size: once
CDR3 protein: CASSPRRTDTQYF
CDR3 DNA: TGTGCCAGCAGCCCCCGTCGCACAGATACGCAGTATTTT

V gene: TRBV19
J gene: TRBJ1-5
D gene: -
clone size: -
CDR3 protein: CASSTGEINQPQHF
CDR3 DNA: TGTGCCAGTAGTACAGGGGAGATCAATCAGCCCCAGCATTTT

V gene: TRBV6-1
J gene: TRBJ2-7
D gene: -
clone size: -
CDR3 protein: CASREGAVGEQYF
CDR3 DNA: TGTGCCAGCAGGGAGGGGGCGGTTGGCGAGCAGTACTTC

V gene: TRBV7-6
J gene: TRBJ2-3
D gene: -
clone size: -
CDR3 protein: CASSLEGRASLSTDTQYF
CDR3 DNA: TGTGCCAGCAGCTTAGAGGGGCGGGCTAGCTTATCCACAGATACGCAGTATTTT

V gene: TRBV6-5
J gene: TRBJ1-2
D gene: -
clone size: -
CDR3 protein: CASSGGGPYGYTF
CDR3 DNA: TGTGCCAGCAGTGGGGGGGGGCCCTATGGCTACACCTTC

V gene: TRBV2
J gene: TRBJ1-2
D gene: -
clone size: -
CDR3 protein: CASMGAVRGYTF
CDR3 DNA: TGTGCCAGCATGGGGGCAGTTCGCGGCTACACCTTC

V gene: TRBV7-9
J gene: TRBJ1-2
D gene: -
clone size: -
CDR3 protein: CASSQPTPGYTF
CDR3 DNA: TGTGCCAGCAGCCAACCGACGCCAGGCTACACCTTC